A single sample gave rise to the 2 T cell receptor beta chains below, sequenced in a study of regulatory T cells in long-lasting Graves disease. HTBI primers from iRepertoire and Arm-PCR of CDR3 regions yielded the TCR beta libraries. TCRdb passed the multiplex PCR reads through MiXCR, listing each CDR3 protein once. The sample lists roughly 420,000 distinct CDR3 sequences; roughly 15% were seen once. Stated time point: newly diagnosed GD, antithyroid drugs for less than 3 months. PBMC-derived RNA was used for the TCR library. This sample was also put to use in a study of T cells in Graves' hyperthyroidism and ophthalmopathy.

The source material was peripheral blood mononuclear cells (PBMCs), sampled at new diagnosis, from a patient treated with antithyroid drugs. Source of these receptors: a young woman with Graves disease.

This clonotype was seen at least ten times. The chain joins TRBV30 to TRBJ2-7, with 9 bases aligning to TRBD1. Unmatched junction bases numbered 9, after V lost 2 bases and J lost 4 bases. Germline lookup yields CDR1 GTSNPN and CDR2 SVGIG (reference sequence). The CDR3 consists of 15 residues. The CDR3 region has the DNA TGTGCCTGGAGTACCGGGACAGGGATTACTTACGAGCAGTACTTC. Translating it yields CAWSTGTGITYEQYF. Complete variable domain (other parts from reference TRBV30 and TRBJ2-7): SQTIHQWPATLVQPVGSPLSLECTVEGTSNPNLYWYRQAAGRGLQLLFYSVGIGQISSEVPQNLSASRPQDRQFILSSKKLLLSDSGFYLCAWSTGTGITYEQYFGPGTRLTVT.

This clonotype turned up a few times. CDR3 amino acids: CASAGTDLDTQYF. CDR3 bases: TGCGCCAGCGCCGGGACAGACTTAGATACGCAGTATTTT. This chain uses TRBV5-1 with TRBJ2-3; 7 positions match TRBD1. The V gene end was trimmed by 7 bases and the J gene end by 5 bases; junction bases not matched to a gene: 7. This CDR3 is 13 amino acids long. CDR1 SGHRS and CDR2 YFSETQ come from the germline V gene.